These T cell receptor beta chains were read from a single sample in a study of T cell responses to AZD1222 COVID-19 vaccine. Using immunoSEQ multiplex PCR, the repertoire was profiled, and TCRdb retains in-frame clones only, with some absent. The repertoire holds some 150,000 clones, with over 80% as singletons. The specimen was peripheral blood, collected 28 days after the second AZD1222 dose. Receptors originate from an adult who received the AZD1222 COVID-19 vaccine. Both conserved end residues are part of each CDR3. A D gene is named only where the DNA matches it firmly. The size of a clone is reported for some rows only, either as once, few or many, or as a class for expanded clones.

clone size	D gene	J gene	V gene	CDR3 protein	CDR3 DNA
-	-	TRBJ1-1	TRBV7-2	CASSLTQGTEAFF	TGTGCCAGCAGCTTGACACAAGGCACTGAAGCTTTCTTT
-	TRBD1	TRBJ1-2	TRBV29-1	CSVEETGGYGYTF	TGCAGCGTGGAGGAGACAGGGGGGTATGGCTACACCTTC
-	-	TRBJ1-2	TRBV28	CASHLRGAGGYTF	TGTGCCAGCCATCTGAGGGGGGCGGGTGGCTACACCTTC
-	-	TRBJ2-7	TRBV3-1/TRBV3-2	CASSLQGGEQYF	TGTGCCAGCAGCCTTCAGGGGGGAGAGCAGTACTTC
-	-	TRBJ1-1	TRBV5-1	CASSFRENTEAFF	TGCGCCAGCAGCTTCCGGGAGAACACTGAAGCTTTCTTT
-	TRBD1	TRBJ1-2	TRBV5-6	CASSLAGTGGNYGYTF	TGTGCCAGCAGCTTGGCCGGGACAGGGGGTAACTATGGCTACACCTTC
-	-	TRBJ1-1	TRBV4-1	CASSPRLKVEGGTEAFF	TGCGCCAGCAGTCCAAGACTAAAAGTGGAGGGGGGAACTGAAGCTTTCTTT
-	-	TRBJ1-1	TRBV7-2	CASSLVTGRDTEAFF	TGTGCCAGCAGCTTAGTTACAGGGAGGGACACTGAAGCTTTCTTT
-	-	TRBJ1-6	TRBV5-6	CASSSSGRGVNSPLHF	TGTGCCAGCAGTTCCTCAGGGCGGGGGGTTAATTCACCCCTCCACTTT
-	-	TRBJ2-1	TRBV28	CASSAPGTYNEQFF	TGTGCCAGCAGTGCGCCCGGTACCTACAATGAGCAGTTCTTC
-	-	TRBJ1-1	TRBV29-1	CSVEARGDTEAFF	TGCAGCGTTGAAGCCCGGGGGGACACTGAAGCTTTCTTT
-	TRBD2	TRBJ2-1	TRBV9	CATLAGHNEQFF	TGTGCCACCCTAGCGGGGCACAATGAGCAGTTCTTC
-	-	TRBJ1-1	TRBV2	CASNREEMNTEAFF	TGTGCCAGCAACAGGGAAGAGATGAACACTGAAGCTTTCTTT
-	-	TRBJ2-1	TRBV20-1	CSAREYNEQFF	TGCAGTGCTAGAGAATACAATGAGCAGTTCTTC
-	-	TRBJ1-4	TRBV21-1	CASSKPDWATNEKLFF	TGTGCCAGCAGCAAACCGGACTGGGCAACTAATGAAAAACTGTTTTTT
-	-	TRBJ2-3	TRBV11-2	CASSWSTRWGTDTQYF	TGTGCCAGCAGCTGGTCGACTAGGTGGGGCACAGATACGCAGTATTTT
-	-	TRBJ1-5	TRBV27	CASHVFKGPNRPQHF	TGTGCCAGCCATGTTTTCAAGGGGCCTAACCGGCCCCAGCATTTT
-	-	TRBJ2-7	TRBV10-3	CAISDTGSTYEQYF	TGTGCCATCAGTGACACGGGAAGCACCTACGAGCAGTACTTC
few	-	TRBJ2-7	TRBV7-2	CATQDTGSYSYEQYF	TGTGCCACACAGGACACCGGGAGCTACTCCTACGAGCAGTACTTC
-	TRBD2	TRBJ2-5	TRBV6-2/TRBV6-3	CASSYSKREGPRETQYF	TGTGCCAGCAGTTACTCGAAGCGGGAGGGCCCTCGAGAGACCCAGTACTTC
-	-	TRBJ1-2	TRBV27	CASGLTNYGYTF	TGTGCCAGCGGACTCACTAACTATGGCTACACCTTC
-	-	TRBJ1-1	TRBV7-2	CASSYQHTEAFF	TGTGCCAGCAGTTATCAACACACTGAAGCTTTCTTT
-	-	TRBJ2-7	TRBV4-3	CASSQDSQSSYEQYF	TGCGCCAGCAGCCAAGACTCACAGAGTTCCTACGAGCAGTACTTC
-	-	TRBJ1-2	TRBV7-2	CASSSGARGYGYTF	TGTGCCAGCAGCTCGGGGGCCCGTGGCTATGGCTACACCTTC
-	TRBD1	TRBJ1-3	TRBV9	CASSVATGGRSNTIYF	TGTGCCAGCAGCGTAGCGACAGGGGGACGCAGTAACACCATATATTTT
-	-	TRBJ2-3	TRBV19	CATRDTDTDTQYF	TGTGCCACCAGGGACACCGACACAGATACGCAGTATTTT
-	TRBD1	TRBJ2-7	TRBV5-1	CASSVSTGPPYEQYF	TGCGCCAGCAGCGTCTCGACAGGGCCCCCCTACGAGCAGTACTTC
-	-	TRBJ2-5	TRBV28	CASRFGQSHTETQYF	TGTGCCAGCAGATTCGGACAGAGCCATACAGAGACCCAGTACTTC
-	-	TRBJ2-7	TRBV6-5	CASSYSRDTSYEQYF	TGTGCCAGCAGTTACTCGAGGGACACGTCCTACGAGCAGTACTTC
-	-	TRBJ2-3	TRBV9	CASSVDGVVEGDTQYF	TGTGCCAGCAGCGTAGACGGCGTGGTGGAAGGAGATACGCAGTATTTT
-	-	TRBJ2-5	TRBV6-6	CASSNPETQYF	TGTGCCAGCAGTAACCCAGAGACCCAGTACTTC
-	-	TRBJ2-7	TRBV7-2	CASSFGPQYNEQYF	TGTGCCAGCAGCTTCGGACCGCAATACAACGAGCAGTACTTC
-	-	TRBJ1-2	TRBV6-1	CASRLGDYGYTF	TGTGCCAGCAGGTTGGGCGACTATGGCTACACCTTC
-	TRBD1	TRBJ1-5	TRBV19	CASYTGGSDQPQHF	TGTGCCAGTTATACAGGGGGATCTGATCAGCCCCAGCATTTT
-	-	TRBJ1-3	TRBV4-1	CASSQEEGVNSLDTIYF	TGCGCCAGCAGCCAAGAGGAGGGAGTAAACAGTCTAGACACCATATATTTT
-	-	TRBJ2-7	TRBV5-1	CASRKTPTGPSYEQYF	TGCGCCAGCAGAAAAACACCGACCGGGCCCTCCTACGAGCAGTACTTC
-	-	TRBJ1-2	TRBV18	CASSPGTEIYGYTF	TGTGCCAGCTCACCCGGGACGGAGATTTATGGCTACACCTTC
once	-	TRBJ2-7	TRBV4-1	CASSQEGASSYEQYF	TGCGCCAGCAGCCAAGAGGGGGCAAGCTCCTACGAGCAGTACTTC
-	TRBD1	TRBJ1-6	TRBV6-4	CASSAPSTGGFSPLHF	TGTGCCAGCAGCGCCCCCTCAACAGGGGGCTTTTCACCCCTCCACTTT
-	TRBD2	TRBJ2-1	TRBV5-6	CASSFGLAGKQFF	TGTGCCAGCAGCTTTGGACTAGCGGGAAAACAGTTCTTC
-	-	TRBJ2-7	TRBV2	CASVGAGFYEQYF	TGTGCCAGCGTAGGGGCTGGCTTCTACGAGCAGTACTTC
-	-	TRBJ1-2	TRBV5-4	CASSPERGVGYTF	TGTGCCAGCAGCCCCGAGCGTGGTGTAGGCTACACCTTC
-	TRBD1	TRBJ2-1	TRBV11-3	CASSSGQSSYNEQFF	TGTGCCAGCAGCTCGGGACAGAGCTCCTACAATGAGCAGTTCTTC
-	TRBD1	TRBJ2-3	TRBV28	CTSWGGQGARGTQYF	TGTACCAGTTGGGGTGGACAGGGGGCGCGCGGTACGCAGTATTTT
few	-	TRBJ2-7	TRBV7-9	CASSFGAAEQYF	TGTGCCAGCAGCTTCGGTGCGGCCGAGCAGTACTTC
-	-	TRBJ2-7	TRBV5-6	CASSLDAKREQYF	TGTGCCAGCAGCTTGGACGCCAAGCGCGAGCAGTACTTC
-	-	TRBJ1-5	TRBV10-3	CAISHQPSVNGTVGFFSNQPQHF	TGTGCCATCAGTCACCAGCCTTCAGTGAACGGGACGGTCGGGTTCTTTAGCAATCAGCCCCAGCATTTT
-	TRBD1	TRBJ1-2	TRBV6-5	CASRLDRGDGYTF	TGTGCCAGCAGGCTTGACAGGGGGGATGGCTACACCTTC